This is a list of T cell receptor beta chains from one sample in a study of T-cell memory formation after mild COVID-19. TCRdb called the 5' RACE reads again in MiXCR, with one record for every CDR3 protein. The sample shows about 150,000 distinct CDR3 sequences, approximately 25% of them seen only once. The sequenced sample consisted of PBMCs or a T cell subset sorted from them (not recorded which). The receptors shown here come from an adult woman who had mild COVID-19 (a few samples of this study predate the infection). Cell type and time point are not known. The CDR3 runs from the conserved cysteine through the conserved F or W. A row's size may be missing; if present it is once, few, many or a size class.

j_call	clone_size	v_call	cdr3_aa
TRBJ2-5	many	TRBV12-3/TRBV12-4	CASSFQETQYF
TRBJ1-6	.	TRBV9	CASSPRIEGPNSPLHF
TRBJ2-5	.	TRBV10-1	CASSESLVAGPQETQYF
TRBJ2-5	.	TRBV6-2/TRBV6-3	CASSYLTGGAETQYF
TRBJ2-1	.	TRBV29-1	CSVEDLLASGNYNEQFF
TRBJ2-7	.	TRBV6-1	CASKVYVGGNEQYF
TRBJ2-7	.	TRBV4-1	CASSQEISGREQYF
TRBJ1-1	few	TRBV27	CASSYPTGGEAFF
TRBJ1-2	few	TRBV5-1	CASSFGQGGSYGYTF
TRBJ1-1	few	TRBV18	CASSPRQGRTEAFF
TRBJ1-2	.	TRBV6-5	CASSYSRGADGYTF
TRBJ2-3	few	TRBV7-9	CASSLSGAADTQYF
TRBJ2-7	.	TRBV7-8	CASSSGGDSSYEQYF
TRBJ1-2	.	TRBV4-1	CASSPYGTGRSYGYTF
TRBJ1-1	.	TRBV7-9	CASSFPRGVHTEAFF
TRBJ1-1	.	TRBV2	CASSEEQGSTEAFF
TRBJ2-1	.	TRBV27	CASSFGAAYNEQFF
TRBJ2-7	few	TRBV15	CATSRDRATYEQYF
TRBJ2-7	few	TRBV20-1	CSARDPTSGRALKQYF